Presented here are 5 T cell receptor beta chains from one specimen sequenced in a study of cytomegalovirus exposure and HLA in healthy donors. The PCR had 60 Vbeta and 13 Jbeta primers. The assay was immunoSEQ multiplex PCR, and TCRdb's table has in-frame clones only and misses some. The sample holds roughly 190,000 clones; roughly 80% are singletons and the top ten take approximately 3.4%. Sequenced input: PBMCs. Receptor source: a female donor in good health and CMV-seronegative.

This clone was seen a handful of times. The chain has TRBV28 and TRBJ1-4, with TRBD1 matching 8 bases. V shed 5 bases, J shed 7 bases, and the junction held 12 bases outside the gene matches. The CDR3 extends over 16 amino acids. Germline CDR1 reads MDHEN; CDR2 reads SYDVKM. The CDR3 reads CASSRYLTGVGEKLFF. The CDR3 nucleotides read TGTGCCAGCAGTCGTTATCTGACAGGGGTCGGTGAAAAACTGTTTTTT. Looking up the rest from reference TRBV28 and TRBJ1-4 gives the full variable domain: DVKVTQSSRYLVKRTGEKVFLECVQDMDHENMFWYRQDPGLGLRLIYFSYDVKMKEKGDIPEGYSVSREKKERFSLILESASTNQTSMYLCASSRYLTGVGEKLFFGSGTQLSVL.

This chain joins TRBV30 and TRBJ1-5; the match to TRBD1 covers 7 bases. CDR3 length: 16 amino acids. V dropped 1 base and J dropped 5; count of bases not matched to a gene: 11. Germline assignment: CDR1 GTSNPN and CDR2 SVGIG (reference sequence). CDR3 protein: CAWSGGTSGGDQPQHF. CDR3 in DNA: TGTGCCTGGAGTGGAGGAACCTCAGGGGGTGATCAGCCCCAGCATTTT.

This clone appeared once. J is TRBJ2-5 and V is TRBV5-1, with no clear D. The germline CDR1 and CDR2 sequences are SGHRS and YFSETQ. This CDR3 contains 13 residues. V was shortened by 2 bases and J by 3 bases, with 8 bases between the two germline ends. The CDR3 reads CASSFGAEETQYF. The CDR3 coding sequence is TGCGCCAGCAGCTTTGGTGCGGAAGAGACCCAGTACTTC.

This clone was seen more than once but under ten times. The J gene is TRBJ2-7, the V gene TRBV7-2, with TRBD1 identical over 7 bases. This CDR3 is 14 amino acids long. Per the germline V gene, CDR1 is SGHTA and CDR2 is FQGNSA. V dropped 4 bases and J dropped 4; count of bases not matched to a gene: 7. CDR3 DNA: TGTGCCAGCAGCTGGGACAGCCAAACATACGAGCAGTACTTC. Protein product: CASSWDSQTYEQYF.

The chain links TRBV5-4 to TRBJ1-4; 7 nucleotides match TRBD1. The CDR3 covers 16 residues. CDR1 and CDR2 (germline): SGHNT, YYREEE (reference sequence). After removal of 4 bases from V and 1 base from J, the junction contained 7 bases not matched to a gene. Written as DNA, the CDR3 is TGTGCCAGCAGCCCCAATCAGGGGGTAACTAATGAAAAACTGTTTTTT. Its protein is CASSPNQGVTNEKLFF.